The 5 T cell receptor beta chains presented below share a single source sample, sequenced in a study of T cell responses to AZD1222 COVID-19 vaccine (dated by TCRdb to 2020 to 2023). Receptor amplification or capture employed the immunoSEQ multiplex PCR assay. Held by TCRdb, this immuneACCESS table contains in-frame sequences only and omits some clones. Under half of the omission traces to an unresolved V gene where checked; the cause of the rest is unknown. This sample holds 55,000 to 70,000 clones; roughly nine tenths were observed only once. 5.5% to 7% of the sample belongs to the ten largest clones. Reading the label with the study, this specimen's time point is: about 28 days (+/-7) after the second vaccine dose. The sequenced sample was peripheral blood, obtained 28 days after the second AZD1222 dose. These receptors were collected from an adult who received the AZD1222 COVID-19 vaccine.

V and J are TRBV19 and TRBJ1-3; 7 bases are shared with TRBD1. Germline V gives CDR1 LNHDA, CDR2 SQIVND (reference sequence). After removal of 5 bases from V and 0 bases from J, the junction contained 4 bases not matched to a gene. The CDR3 spans 15 residues. The CDR3 loop is CASSPTGTSGNTIYF. In DNA, the CDR3 is TGTGCCAGTAGTCCGACAGGGACCTCTGGAAACACCATATATTTT.

This rearrangement joins TRBV10-3 to TRBJ1-3, with D hard to call. Trimming stripped 7 bases from V and 0 bases from J, with 7 bases between. The CDR3 is 13 amino acids. Germline V gene sequence: CDR1 ENHRY, CDR2 SYGVKD. CDR3 sequence (DNA): TGTGCCATCACGCGGGACTCTGGAAACACCATATATTTT. This sequence encodes CAITRDSGNTIYF.

The V call is TRBV27, the J call TRBJ2-1; D unresolved. This CDR3 contains 8 residues. Trimming removed 10 bases from V and 15 bases from J, with 10 bases in between. The germline gives CDR1 MNHEY, CDR2 SMNVEV (reference sequence). The CDR3 nucleotides read TGTGCCACTGTAAACGGGTTCTTC. Residues: CATVNGFF.

The chain recombines TRBV19 with TRBJ2-1; D is unresolved. The CDR3 length is 14 residues. The germline V gene encodes CDR1 LNHDA and CDR2 SQIVND (reference sequence). V lost 6 bases, J lost 4 bases, and 13 bases lay in between. CDR3 nucleotide sequence: TGTGCCAGTAGCATCCGGGCCCGATACAATGAGCAGTTCTTC. Protein product: CASSIRARYNEQFF.

The genes are TRBV19 and TRBJ2-7; 10 nucleotides align to TRBD1. This CDR3 region has 14 residues. The ends lost 3 bases at V and 3 bases at J; junction bases unmatched: 2. CDR1 is LNHDA and CDR2 is SQIVND in the germline V gene (reference sequence). The CDR3 spells CASSMRTGGYEQYF. The CDR3 DNA sequence: TGTGCCAGTAGTATGAGGACAGGGGGCTACGAGCAGTACTTC.